The clone carrying this T cell receptor (beta chain) was detected only once. The TCRbeta library incorporated unique molecular identifiers. TCRdb reanalysed the PCR reads using MiXCR and keeps one entry per CDR3 protein. The sample has 540,000 or so distinct CDR3 sequences, roughly 24% seen once; the top ten hold 13% to 15%. This record belongs to a study of T-cell reconstitution after alpha-beta-depleted transplantation in children. V was pared by 1 base and J by 5 bases, with 14 bases between. CDR1 and CDR2 from the germline V gene are SSHAT and FNYEAQ (reference sequence). The CDR3 extends over 15 amino acids.

The specimen comprised PBMCs, mostly from graft donor cells, sampled 360 days after TCRalphabeta/CD19-depleted stem cell transplant. This rearrangement joins TRBV7-7 to TRBJ2-5; D may be TRBD1 (5 bases). The receptor's source is a boy in the first two years of life who had a stem cell transplant for acute myeloid leukemia, so the T cells may come from the graft donor. The CDR3 DNA sequence: TGTGCCAGCAGCTTAGGGACATCAACCTGGGAGACCCAGTACTTC. Its translation: CASSLGTSTWETQYF.